This paragraph reports one TCR beta chain. This record comes from a study of shared clonotypes between healthy human individuals. Genomic DNA of every subset was divided equally among multiple immunoSEQ plates. The repertoire was sequenced with immunoSEQ multiplex PCR; TCRdb's copy has only in-frame clones and lacks some. The sample shows roughly 1,000,000 clones, approximately 80% of them seen only once. This TCR was recovered from a man aged 18 to 29 in good health. Some clones in this sample may be carry-over from other donors' samples. Sequenced: memory CD4+ T cells from PBMCs. Documented subset: CD45RA-negative fraction.

This CDR3 reads CASSEEGLAGVSEQFF. DNA for the CDR3: TGTGCCAGCAGTGAAGAGGGACTAGCGGGAGTTAGTGAGCAGTTCTTC. The chain carries TRBV2 and TRBJ2-1; 14 nucleotides match TRBD2. Germline V gene data show CDR1 as SNHLY and CDR2 as FYNNEI. The ends lost 1 base at V and 9 bases at J; junction bases unmatched: 5. The CDR3 has 16 amino acids.